This TCR beta chain was captured in a study of T cell responses to AZD1222 COVID-19 vaccine. There are 13 residues in the CDR3. Trimming cost V 6 bases and J 12 bases, with 18 bases left between them. CDR1 and CDR2 (germline): WSHSY, SAAADI. Using immunoSEQ multiplex PCR, the repertoire was profiled, and TCRdb retains in-frame clones only, with some absent. This sample has fewer than 150,000 clones, with 93% found just once. Points on this clone: Its antigen is unknown.

General study findings and limits: At baseline, just five to seven AZD1222 recipients tested seropositive.

Material: peripheral blood, obtained on day 0 of AZD1222 vaccination. The rearrangement links TRBV10-2 to TRBJ1-5, with TRBD1 as a possible D gene (5 bases). The receptor was derived from an adult in good health. CDR3 bases: TGCGCCAGCAGGGGATATGGGACTTGGGGCCAGCATTTT. This sequence encodes CASRGYGTWGQHF.